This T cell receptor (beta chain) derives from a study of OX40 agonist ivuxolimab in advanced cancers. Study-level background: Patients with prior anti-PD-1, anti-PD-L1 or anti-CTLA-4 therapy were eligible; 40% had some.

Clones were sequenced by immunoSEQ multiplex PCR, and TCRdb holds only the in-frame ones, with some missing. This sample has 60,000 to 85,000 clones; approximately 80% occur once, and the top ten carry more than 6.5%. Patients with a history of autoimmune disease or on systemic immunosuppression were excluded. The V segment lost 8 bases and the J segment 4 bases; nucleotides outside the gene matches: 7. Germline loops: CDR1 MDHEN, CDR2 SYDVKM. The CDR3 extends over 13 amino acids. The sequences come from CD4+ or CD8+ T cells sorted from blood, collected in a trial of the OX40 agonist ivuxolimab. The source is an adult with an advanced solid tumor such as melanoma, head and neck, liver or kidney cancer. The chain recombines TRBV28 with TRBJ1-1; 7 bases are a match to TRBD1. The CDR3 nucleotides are TGTGCCAGCGTTCAGGGGGGGAGCACTGAAGCTTTCTTT. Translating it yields CASVQGGSTEAFF.